The T cell receptor (beta chain) under discussion was sequenced for a study of blood T cell repertoires in COVID-19. The wider study: COVID-19 samples collected from the United States, Italy and Spain covered acute and convalescent phases.

The CDR3 is 16 residues long. The ends were cut back, 2 bases at V and 0 bases at J, with 14 bases in the middle. Germline V gene sequence: CDR1 MNHEY, CDR2 SMNVEV (reference sequence). Produced via immunoSEQ multiplex PCR; TCRdb's table is partial and in-frame only. This sample has about 380,000 clones, with more than 75% found just once. Self-reported history from a screening survey and questionnaire set each donor's cohort. This TCR came from a man aged 25-45 years who had recovered from COVID-19. The sequencing input was PBMCs or T cells enriched from blood (not recorded which). This rearrangement joins TRBV27 to TRBJ2-7, with D unresolved. CDR3 region: CASSLNPSDTSYEQYF. CDR3 sequence (DNA): TGTGCCAGCAGTTTAAATCCTTCAGACACCTCCTACGAGCAGTACTTC.